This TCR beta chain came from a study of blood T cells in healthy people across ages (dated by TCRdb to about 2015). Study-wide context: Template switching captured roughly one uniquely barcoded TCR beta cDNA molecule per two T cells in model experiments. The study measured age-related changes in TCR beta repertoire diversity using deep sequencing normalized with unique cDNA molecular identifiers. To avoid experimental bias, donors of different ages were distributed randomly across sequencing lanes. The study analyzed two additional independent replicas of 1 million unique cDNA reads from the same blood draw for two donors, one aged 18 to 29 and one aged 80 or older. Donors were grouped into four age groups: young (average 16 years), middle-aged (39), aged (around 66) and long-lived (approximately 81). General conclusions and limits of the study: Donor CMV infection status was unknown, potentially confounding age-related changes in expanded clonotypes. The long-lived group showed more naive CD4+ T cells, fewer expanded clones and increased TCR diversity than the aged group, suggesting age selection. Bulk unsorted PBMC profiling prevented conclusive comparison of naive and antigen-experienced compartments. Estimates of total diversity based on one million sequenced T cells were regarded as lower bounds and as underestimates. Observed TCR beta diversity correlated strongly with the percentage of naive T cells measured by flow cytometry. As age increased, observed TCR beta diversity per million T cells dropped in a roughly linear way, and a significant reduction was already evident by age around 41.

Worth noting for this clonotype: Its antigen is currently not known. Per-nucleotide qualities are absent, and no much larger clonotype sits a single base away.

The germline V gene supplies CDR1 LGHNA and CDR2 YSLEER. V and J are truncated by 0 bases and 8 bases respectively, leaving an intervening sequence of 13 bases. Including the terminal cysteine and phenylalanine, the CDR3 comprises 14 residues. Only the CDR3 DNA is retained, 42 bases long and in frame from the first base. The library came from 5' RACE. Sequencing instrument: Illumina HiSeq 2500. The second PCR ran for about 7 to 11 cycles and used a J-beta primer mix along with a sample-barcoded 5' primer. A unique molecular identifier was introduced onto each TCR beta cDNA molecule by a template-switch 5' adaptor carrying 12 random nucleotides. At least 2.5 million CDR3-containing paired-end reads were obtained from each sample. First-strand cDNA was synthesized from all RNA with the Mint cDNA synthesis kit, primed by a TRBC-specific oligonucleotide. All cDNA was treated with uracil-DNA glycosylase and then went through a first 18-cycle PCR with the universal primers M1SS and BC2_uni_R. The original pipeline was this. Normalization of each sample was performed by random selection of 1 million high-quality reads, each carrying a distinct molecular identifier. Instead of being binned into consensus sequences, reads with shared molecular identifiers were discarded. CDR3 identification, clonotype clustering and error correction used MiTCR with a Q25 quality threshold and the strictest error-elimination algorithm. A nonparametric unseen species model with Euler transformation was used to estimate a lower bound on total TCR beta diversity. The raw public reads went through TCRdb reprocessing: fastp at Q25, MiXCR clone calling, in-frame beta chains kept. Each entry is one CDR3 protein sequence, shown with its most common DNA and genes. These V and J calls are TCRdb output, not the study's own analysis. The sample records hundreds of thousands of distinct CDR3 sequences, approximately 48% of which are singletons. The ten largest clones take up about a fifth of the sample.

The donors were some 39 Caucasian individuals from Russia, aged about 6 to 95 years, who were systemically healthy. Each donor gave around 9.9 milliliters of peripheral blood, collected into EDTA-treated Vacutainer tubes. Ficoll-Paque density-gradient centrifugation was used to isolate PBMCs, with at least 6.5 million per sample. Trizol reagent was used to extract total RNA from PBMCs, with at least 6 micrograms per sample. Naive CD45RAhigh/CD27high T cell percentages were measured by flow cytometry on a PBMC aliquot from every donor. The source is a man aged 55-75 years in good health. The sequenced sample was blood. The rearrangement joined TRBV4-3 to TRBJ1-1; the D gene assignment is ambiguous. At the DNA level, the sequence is TGCGCCAGCAGCCAAGATCGTGGAGGCGAGGAAGCTTTCTTT. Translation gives CASSQDRGGEEAFF.